These 10 T cell receptor beta chains were all obtained from the same sample, sequenced in a study of regulatory T cells in long-lasting Graves disease. Libraries of TCR beta came from iRepertoire HTBI primers plus Arm-PCR of CDR3 regions. TCRdb ran MiXCR on the multiplex PCR reads and lists one entry per CDR3 protein. The sample includes about 420,000 distinct CDR3 sequences, approximately 16% of them seen just once. Time point: newly diagnosed GD, antithyroid drugs for less than 3 months. The authors made the TCR library using RNA they extracted from PBMCs. These sequences were also reported in another study, on T cells in Graves' hyperthyroidism and ophthalmopathy.

The sample in question was peripheral blood mononuclear cells (PBMCs), obtained at new diagnosis, from a patient treated with antithyroid drugs. These receptors were taken from a woman between 18 and 29 years old with Graves disease.

This clonotype was counted a few times. The V and J genes are TRBV19 and TRBJ2-7; 11 bases fit TRBD2. Germline loops: CDR1 LNHDA, CDR2 SQIVND (reference sequence). This CDR3 contains 14 residues. J gave up 4 bases and V 8 bases, and 7 bases lay outside the gene matches. The CDR3: CASSETSGSYEQYF. CDR3 sequence (DNA): TGTGCCAGTTCAGAAACTAGCGGGAGTTACGAGCAGTACTTC.

This clonotype has more than one count but fewer than ten. The chain is built from TRBV9 and TRBJ2-2, with 7 bases lining up with TRBD1. Per the germline V gene, CDR1 is SGDLS and CDR2 is YYNGEE. CDR3 length equals 16 residues. The junction had 8 bases not matched to a gene; V was cut back by 3 bases and J by 3 bases. The CDR3 coding sequence is TGTGCCAGCAGCGGCGACCGGGACAGCTACACCGGGGAGCTGTTTTTT. This encodes CASSGDRDSYTGELFF.

This clonotype has just a few counts. The CDR3 sequence: CASSRGGGLPEAFF. The CDR3, as DNA: TGTGCCAGCAGCCGGGGGGGAGGGCTCCCTGAAGCTTTCTTT. The rearrangement links TRBV28 to TRBJ1-1; a weak D match, TRBD1 (5 bases). Deletions cut 6 bases from V and 6 bases from J, with 17 bases between. The CDR3 is 14 residues long. The germline gives CDR1 MDHEN, CDR2 SYDVKM.

The table lists this clonotype with many counts. The rearrangement uses TRBV27 and TRBJ2-7; D may match TRBD1 or TRBD2 (7 bases each). V lost 7 bases and J 3 bases, leaving 22 bases between the germline ends. The germline V gene has CDR1 MNHEY and CDR2 SMNVEV (reference sequence). The CDR3 extends over 16 amino acids. CDR3 DNA sequence: TGTGCCAGCAAAGTTTCAGGGGGGGCAGGGGGCTACGAGCAGTACTTC. Its translation is CASKVSGGAGGYEQYF.

The chain is built from TRBV29-1 and TRBJ2-7; 8 bases line up with TRBD2. J gave up 4 bases and V 7 bases, and 9 bases lay outside the gene matches. The CDR3 has 13 amino acids. The germline V gene has CDR1 SQVTM and CDR2 ANQGSEA. This CDR3 is CSAVAGSSYEQYF. DNA for the CDR3: TGCAGCGCAGTAGCGGGATCCTCGTACGAGCAGTACTTC.

The chain is built from TRBV7-2 and TRBJ2-1; 8 nucleotides line up with TRBD2. Trimming cost V 5 bases and J 7 bases; bases outside gene matches: 7. Germline CDR1 and CDR2: SGHTA and FQGNSA. This CDR3 is 14 amino acids long. The chain's CDR3 is CASSPGGAGNEQFF. For the CDR3, the DNA is TGTGCCAGCAGCCCCGGGGGGGCCGGGAATGAGCAGTTCTTC.

On this clonotype: The conserved phenylalanine or tryptophan is not found at the CDR3 terminus, so this likely reflects a read error. The rearrangement links TRBV27 to TRBJ1-5; TRBD1 matches at 7 bases. CDR3 length equals 14 residues. The ends lost 6 bases at V and 6 bases at J; junction bases unmatched: 8. The V gene's germline CDR1 is MNHEY and CDR2 SMNVEV (reference sequence). For the CDR3, the DNA is TGTGCCAGCAGCCAATACAGGGGACGTCAGCCCCAGCATCTT. Translated: CASSQYRGRQPQHL.

This clonotype came up many times. V gene TRBV18 combines with J gene TRBJ1-3; D unclear. V gave up 3 bases and J gave up 4 bases, with 13 bases separating them. This CDR3 comprises 15 residues. From germline, CDR1 is KGHSH and CDR2 LQKENI. The CDR3 region has the DNA TGTGCCAGCTCACCCGTCCCGGGGTTAGGAAACACCATATATTTT. Encoded protein: CASSPVPGLGNTIYF.

As for this clonotype: Lacking the conserved final phenylalanine or tryptophan, this CDR3 likely reflects a read error. The chain joins TRBV19 to TRBJ2-1; no reliable D call. This CDR3 has 17 amino acids. V gave up 0 bases and J gave up 6 bases, with 18 bases separating them. Germline lookup yields CDR1 LNHDA and CDR2 SQIVND (reference sequence). The CDR3 DNA is TGTGCCAGTAGTATAGACAGGTCCTTCGGCAAGTCCAATGAGCAGTTCCTC. Encoded protein: CASSIDRSFGKSNEQFL.

The table lists this clonotype with many counts. The chain links TRBV28 to TRBJ1-1, with 9 bases that match TRBD1. Trimming cost V 5 bases and J 2 bases; bases outside gene matches: 6. Germline CDR1 and CDR2: MDHEN and SYDVKM. The length of the CDR3 is 15 residues. The CDR3 nucleotides read TGTGCCAGCAGTGTCGGACAGGGGCTAAACACTGAAGCTTTCTTT. Amino acids: CASSVGQGLNTEAFF.